Presented here are 9 T cell receptor beta chains from one specimen sequenced in a study of early T cells in non-severe SARS-CoV-2 infection. TCRdb used MiXCR to reprocess the 5' RACE reads, holding one entry per CDR3 protein. The sample consists of some 61,000 distinct CDR3 sequences, roughly 13% of them appearing once. The sample taken for sequencing was whole blood. Receptors were obtained from an adult who was a healthcare worker with PCR-confirmed SARS-CoV-2 infection or an uninfected control (not recorded which).

This clonotype was picked up a small number of times. V usage is TRBV5-1 and J usage is TRBJ2-3; perhaps TRBD2 as D (6 bases). Germline CDR1 and CDR2: SGHRS and YFSETQ. The CDR3 contains 15 residues. V dropped 0 bases and J dropped 2 bases, with 10 bases sitting between them. DNA for the CDR3: TGCGCCAGCAGCTTGGCCGGAGGGTACACAGATACGCAGTATTTT. Its translation is CASSLAGGYTDTQYF.

The sample holds a few counts of this clonotype. The V and J genes are TRBV7-2 and TRBJ2-3, with D possibly being TRBD2 (5 bases). In germline, CDR1 is SGHTA, CDR2 FQGNSA. Trimming took 5 bases from V and 1 from J, leaving 13 bases between them. CDR3 length: 15 amino acids. CDR3 nucleotide sequence: TGTGCCAGCAGCCCATCGAGCGGAGGCACAGATACGCAGTATTTT. Amino acid sequence: CASSPSSGGTDTQYF. The variable domain in full, with the rest retrieved from reference TRBV7-2 and TRBJ2-3, is GAGVSQSPSNKVTEKGKDVELRCDPISGHTALYWYRQSLGQGLEFLIYFQGNSAPDKSGLPSDRFSAERTGGSVSTLTIQRTQQEDSAVYLCASSPSSGGTDTQYFGPGTRLTVL.

This clonotype has ten or more counts. The genes are TRBV28 and TRBJ2-5, with D possibly being TRBD2 (5 bases). Germline loops: CDR1 MDHEN, CDR2 SYDVKM. The ends were cut back, 7 bases at V and 2 bases at J, with 5 bases in the middle. The CDR3 is 11 residues long. The CDR3 nucleotides read TGTGCCAGCACGGGGCAAGAGACCCAGTACTTC. As protein: CASTGQETQYF.

This clonotype was counted many times. The chain uses TRBV7-8 and TRBJ1-4, with a tentative D call TRBD1 (6 bases). This CDR3 is built from 13 residues. Trimming stripped 5 bases from V and 5 bases from J, with 9 bases between. Germline V lookup: CDR1 SGHVS, CDR2 FQNEAQ. CDR3 in DNA: TGTGCCAGCAGCGGGGGCCCGAATGAAAAACTGTTTTTT. It encodes CASSGGPNEKLFF.

This clonotype was detected a few times. The chain couples TRBV27 to TRBJ1-4, with 11 bases fitting TRBD1. CDR3 length: 16 residues. Germline V CDR1 and CDR2: MNHEY, SMNVEV (reference sequence). V lost 5 bases to trimming and J lost 8 bases; unmatched junction nucleotides: 10. The CDR3 sequence: CASSLGQGAVREKLFF. CDR3 sequence (DNA): TGTGCCAGCAGTCTCGGACAGGGGGCGGTGAGAGAAAAACTGTTTTTT.

The chain combines TRBV6-1 with TRBJ2-7, with D unresolved. Germline CDR1 is MNHNS and CDR2 is SASEGT. Trimming removed 3 bases at V and 0 bases at J, with 6 bases between. This CDR3 is built from 13 residues. DNA for the CDR3: TGTGCCAGCAGTGATCAGGCCTCCTACGAGCAGTACTTC. As protein: CASSDQASYEQYF.

In this sample, this clonotype turned up a few times. V usage is TRBV20-1 and J usage is TRBJ2-3; possible D gene TRBD2, 6 bases. CDR3 length: 15 amino acids. Germline V CDR1 and CDR2: DFQATT, SNEGSKA (reference sequence). The germline V and J ends were trimmed by 5 bases and 0 bases, with 15 bases remaining between them. The CDR3 loop is CSAGGSGLSTDTQYF. The CDR3 nucleotides are TGCAGTGCTGGGGGGAGCGGGCTTAGCACAGATACGCAGTATTTT.

This clonotype turned up a few times. This sequence joins TRBV7-7 and TRBJ2-1; the D is unclear. The length of the CDR3 is 13 residues. Germline V CDR1 and CDR2: SSHAT, FNYEAQ (reference sequence). V shed 4 bases and J shed 5 bases, with 9 bases lying between them. The CDR3 region is CASSSGPNNEQFF. In DNA, the CDR3 is TGTGCCAGCAGCTCGGGTCCAAACAATGAGCAGTTCTTC.

The DNA for the CDR3 is TGTGCCAGCCACCCGGACAGGATCCCTCAAGAGACCCAGTACTTC. It specifies CASHPDRIPQETQYF. The chain carries TRBV6-1 and TRBJ2-5; 7 nucleotides align to TRBD1. CDR3 length: 15 amino acids. Germline-derived CDR1 and CDR2 are MNHNS and SASEGT. With V trimmed by 8 bases and J by 2 bases, 11 bases remained unmatched.